This entry lists 18 T cell receptor beta chains sequenced from one sample in a study of blood T cell repertoires in COVID-19. The table came from immunoSEQ multiplex PCR; TCRdb's copy has only in-frame clones and leaves some out. Among 120,000 to 150,000 clones listed, approximately 80% were seen once. Material: PBMCs or T cells enriched from blood (not recorded which). The source is a woman aged 40-49 years who had recovered from COVID-19.

The rearrangement links TRBV6-4 to TRBJ1-1; D not certain. Germline V gives CDR1 MRHNA, CDR2 SNTAGT. The CDR3 covers 13 residues. Trimming pared 5 bases from V and 2 bases from J, leaving 9 bases between. The CDR3 here is CASSSEVNTEAFF. The DNA for the CDR3 is TGTGCCAGCAGTTCCGAGGTTAACACTGAAGCTTTCTTT.

The V and J genes are TRBV7-9 and TRBJ1-2; TRBD1 might be the D (5 bases). Germline assignment: CDR1 SEHNR and CDR2 FQNEAQ (reference sequence). V lost 7 bases and J lost 6, with 18 bases in between. The CDR3 is made up of 14 amino acids. This CDR3 reads CASTPPRGTDGYTF. As DNA, the CDR3 is TGTGCCAGCACCCCCCCCCGGGGGACGGATGGCTACACCTTC.

V is TRBV2 and J is TRBJ1-2; D unresolved. The CDR3 spans 11 residues. CDR1 and CDR2 from the germline V gene are SNHLY and FYNNEI. V shed 6 bases and J shed 2 bases, with 4 bases lying between them. The CDR3 coding sequence is TGTGCCAGCAGACTCAACTATGGCTACACCTTC. Residues: CASRLNYGYTF.

The genes are TRBV6-6 and TRBJ2-2, with TRBD1 as a possible D gene (6 bases). Germline V gene sequence: CDR1 MNHNY, CDR2 SVGAGI (reference sequence). Trimming took off 10 bases at V and 4 bases at J, with 16 bases between the two ends. The CDR3 has 14 residues. The CDR3 DNA is TGTGCCACCATCCAGGGACACATCACCGGGGAGCTGTTTTTT. Translating gives CATIQGHITGELFF.

The genes are TRBV6-4 and TRBJ2-6, with D perhaps TRBD1 (5 bases). Germline V gene data show CDR1 as MRHNA and CDR2 as SNTAGT. The V end lost 6 bases, the J end lost 0 bases, and 9 bases lay between the germline ends. The CDR3 loop spans 15 amino acids. CDR3 in amino acids: CASSKDSSGANVLTF. In DNA, the CDR3 is TGTGCCAGCAGCAAAGACAGCTCTGGGGCCAACGTCCTGACTTTC.

There are a few counts of this clone. The CDR3 sequence: CASGGGSSYEQYF. The CDR3 DNA follows: TGTGCCAGCGGGGGGGGGTCCTCCTACGAGCAGTACTTC. This rearrangement joins TRBV12-3 or TRBV12-4 to TRBJ2-7, with 7 nucleotides matching TRBD2. The CDR3 length is 13 residues. With 8 bases clipped from V and 0 bases from J, the junction kept 4 bases outside the gene matches.

The chain recombines TRBV10-2 with TRBJ2-1; 7 bases are a match to TRBD2. CDR1 is WSHSY, CDR2 SAAADI, per germline. The junction had 5 bases not matched to a gene; V was cut back by 6 bases and J by 3 bases. CDR3 size: 14 residues. CDR3 sequence (DNA): TGCGCCAGCAGCGGGACTACCAACTACAATGAGCAGTTCTTC. Amino acid sequence: CASSGTTNYNEQFF.

The V gene is TRBV18, the J gene TRBJ2-3, with 12 bases fitting TRBD2. The CDR3 extends over 16 amino acids. V was clipped by 6 bases and J by 3 bases; unmatched bases: 7. Germline V gene data show CDR1 as KGHSH and CDR2 as LQKENI. The CDR3 here is CASSLAGGPGTDTQYF. In nucleotides, the CDR3 is TGTGCCAGCTCCCTAGCGGGGGGGCCGGGAACAGATACGCAGTATTTT.

The V call is TRBV19, the J call TRBJ1-1; no firm D call. Trimming removed 10 bases at V and 3 bases at J, with 24 bases between. The germline gives CDR1 LNHDA, CDR2 SQIVND (reference sequence). The CDR3 contains 16 residues. The CDR3 sequence: CATIPSIGSWHTEAFF. As DNA, the CDR3 is TGTGCCACCATCCCTTCTATCGGGAGTTGGCACACTGAAGCTTTCTTT.

The V and J genes are TRBV21-1 and TRBJ2-1; the table assigns TRBD2, which was not confirmed against the DNA. TRBV21-1 has pseudogene status. This CDR3 region has 18 residues. CDR3 in amino acids: CASSNPPPLAGSYNEQFF. The CDR3 DNA reads TGTGCCAGCAGCAACCCACCCCCACTAGCGGGCTCCTACAATGAGCAGTTCTTC.

This clone has just one count. V and J are TRBV20-1 and TRBJ1-4, with 7 bases aligning to TRBD1. The CDR3 sequence is 11 residues long. CDR1 DFQATT and CDR2 SNEGSKA come from the germline V gene (reference sequence). With V trimmed by 6 bases and J by 8 bases, 3 bases remained unmatched. The CDR3 is CSARTGEKLFF. Here the CDR3 DNA reads TGCAGTGCGCGGACAGGAGAAAAACTGTTTTTT.

The rearrangement uses TRBV2 and TRBJ1-3; the D gene is possibly TRBD1 (5 bases). CDR1 and CDR2 from the germline V gene are SNHLY and FYNNEI. The CDR3 runs to 14 residues. Trimming pared 5 bases from V and 0 bases from J, leaving 8 bases between. In nucleotides, the CDR3 is TGTGCCAGCAGTATAGACAGCTCTGGAAACACCATATATTTT. Its translation is CASSIDSSGNTIYF.

In its sample, this clone was seen once. The chain recombines TRBV7-6 with TRBJ1-6, with D possibly matching TRBD1 (5 bases). Trimming shortened V by 5 bases and J by 5 bases, and 13 bases separated the two germline ends. The CDR3 spans 15 residues. CDR1 SGHVS and CDR2 FNYEAQ come from the germline V gene. The CDR3, as DNA: TGTGCCAGCAGCCTCCAGGGTGGTGATAATTCACCCCTCCACTTT. Translated: CASSLQGGDNSPLHF.

This chain links TRBV9 with TRBJ2-2, with D possibly TRBD2 on 6 matching bases. There are 14 residues in the CDR3. The V end was cut by 0 bases, the J end by 6 bases, with 9 bases between. In germline, CDR1 is SGDLS, CDR2 YYNGEE. The CDR3 spells CASSVGGDSGELFF. The CDR3 DNA reads as TGTGCCAGCAGCGTAGGGGGGGATTCCGGGGAGCTGTTTTTT.

This clone was counted a single time. The rearrangement joins TRBV27 to TRBJ1-1; a possible D gene is TRBD1 (5 bases). Trimming shortened V by 6 bases and J by 5 bases, and 13 bases separated the two germline ends. CDR1 and CDR2 (germline): MNHEY, SMNVEV (reference sequence). This CDR3 has 13 amino acids. The CDR3 bases are TGTGCCAGCAGCTTTACCGGGGGGACTGAAGCTTTCTTT. Translated, it gives CASSFTGGTEAFF.

The chain recombines TRBV5-5 with TRBJ2-1; 7 bases are a match to TRBD2. The CDR3 loop spans 14 amino acids. Looked up from germline, CDR1 is SGHKS and CDR2 is YYEKEE (reference sequence). V lost 4 bases and J lost 5; bases outside the gene matches: 6. Here the CDR3 DNA reads TGTGCCAGCAGCCTGGGTGGGGGGGACAATGAGCAGTTCTTC. Its protein is CASSLGGGDNEQFF.

The chain has TRBV19 and TRBJ1-1; D remains unclear. Trimming took 6 bases from V and 1 from J, leaving 9 bases between them. The CDR3 contains 13 residues. From germline, CDR1 is LNHDA and CDR2 SQIVND (reference sequence). CDR3 sequence reads: CASSPLWNTEAFF. The CDR3 bases are TGTGCCAGTAGCCCTTTGTGGAACACTGAAGCTTTCTTT.

As regards this clone: Compared with germline, one end of the junction differs, possibly owing to a read error. This chain joins TRBV6-1 and TRBJ2-7; D ambiguous. CDR1 and CDR2 (germline): MNHNS, SASEGT. This CDR3 is built from 11 residues. The CDR3 protein is CASSDLLARSF. In nucleotides, the CDR3 is TGTGCCAGCAGTGATCTCCTCGCCCGGTCCTTC.